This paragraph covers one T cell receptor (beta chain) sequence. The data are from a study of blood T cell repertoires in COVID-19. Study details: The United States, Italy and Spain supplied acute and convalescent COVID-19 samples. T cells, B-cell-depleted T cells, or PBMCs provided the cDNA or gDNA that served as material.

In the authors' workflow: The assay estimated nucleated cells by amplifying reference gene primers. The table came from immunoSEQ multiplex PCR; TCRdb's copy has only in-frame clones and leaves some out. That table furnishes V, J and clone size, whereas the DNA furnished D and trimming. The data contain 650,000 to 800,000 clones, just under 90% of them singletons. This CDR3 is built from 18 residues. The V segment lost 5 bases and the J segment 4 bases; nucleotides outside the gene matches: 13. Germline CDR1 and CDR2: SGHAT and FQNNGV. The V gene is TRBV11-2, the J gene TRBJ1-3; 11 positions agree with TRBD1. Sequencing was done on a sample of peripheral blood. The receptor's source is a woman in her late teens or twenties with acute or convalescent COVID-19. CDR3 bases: TGTGCCAGCAGCCTACCTCTTGGACAGGGGGCGGCGGGAAACACCATATATTTT. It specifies CASSLPLGQGAAGNTIYF.